These 2 T cell receptor beta chains share one sample of origin, sequenced in a study of PD-1 blockade in classical Hodgkin lymphoma. The repertoire was sequenced with immunoSEQ multiplex PCR; TCRdb's copy has only in-frame clones and lacks some. Of 14,000 to 15,000 clones in the sample, about nine tenths are singletons; the top ten hold approximately 5%. Time point here: newly diagnosed, previously untreated cHL patient sample. Investigators obtained CD8+ T cells from thawed PBMCs by magnetic negative selection. Sequencing was performed on CD8+ T cells from blood. These receptors came from a human donor with classical Hodgkin lymphoma.

The chain combines TRBV9 with TRBJ1-1; no reliable D call. The CDR3 loop spans 13 amino acids. CDR1 SGDLS and CDR2 YYNGEE come from the germline V gene. V was shortened by 3 bases and J by 6 bases, with 12 bases between the two germline ends. CDR3 nucleotides: TGTGCCAGCAGCGCTACGGGCCCGGCTGAAGCTTTCTTT. Translation gives CASSATGPAEAFF.

The genes are TRBV6-4 and TRBJ2-3, with no clear D. Germline values: CDR1 MRHNA, CDR2 SNTAGT. The CDR3 loop spans 14 amino acids. Trimming pared 8 bases from V and 1 base from J, leaving 13 bases between. DNA of the CDR3: TGTGCCAGCTCCCATCTTGCGGGCACAGATACGCAGTATTTT. As protein: CASSHLAGTDTQYF.